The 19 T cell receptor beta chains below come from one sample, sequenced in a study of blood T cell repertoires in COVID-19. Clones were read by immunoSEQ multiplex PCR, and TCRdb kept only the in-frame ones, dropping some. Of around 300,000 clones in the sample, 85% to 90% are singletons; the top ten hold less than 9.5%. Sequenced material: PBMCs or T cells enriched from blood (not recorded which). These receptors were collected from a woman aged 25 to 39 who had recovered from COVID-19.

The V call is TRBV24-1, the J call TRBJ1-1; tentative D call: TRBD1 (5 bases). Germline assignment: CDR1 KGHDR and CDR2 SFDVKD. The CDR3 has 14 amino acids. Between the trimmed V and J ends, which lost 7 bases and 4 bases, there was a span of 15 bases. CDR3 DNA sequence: TGTGCCACCAGCGACAGTAGGGCCGCCACTGAAGCTTTCTTT. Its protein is CATSDSRAATEAFF.

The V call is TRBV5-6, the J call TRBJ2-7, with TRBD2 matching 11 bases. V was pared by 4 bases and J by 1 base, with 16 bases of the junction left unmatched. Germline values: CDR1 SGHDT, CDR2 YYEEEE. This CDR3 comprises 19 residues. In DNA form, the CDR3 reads TGTGCCAGCAGCCAACTAGCGGGAGTCAGTTGGCCGCGGTCCTACGAGCAGTACTTC. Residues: CASSQLAGVSWPRSYEQYF.

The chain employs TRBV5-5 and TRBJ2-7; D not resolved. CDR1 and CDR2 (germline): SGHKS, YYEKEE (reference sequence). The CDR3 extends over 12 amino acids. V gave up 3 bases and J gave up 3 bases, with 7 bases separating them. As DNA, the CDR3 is TGTGCCAGCAGCTCGATAGACTACGAGCAGTACTTC. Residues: CASSSIDYEQYF.

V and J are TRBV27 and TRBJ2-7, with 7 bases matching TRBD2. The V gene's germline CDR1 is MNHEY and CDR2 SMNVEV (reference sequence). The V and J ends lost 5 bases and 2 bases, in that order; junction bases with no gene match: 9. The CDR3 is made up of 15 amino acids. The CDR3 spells CASSPQRGGTYEQYF. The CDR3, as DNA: TGTGCCAGCAGTCCCCAGCGGGGCGGTACCTACGAGCAGTACTTC.

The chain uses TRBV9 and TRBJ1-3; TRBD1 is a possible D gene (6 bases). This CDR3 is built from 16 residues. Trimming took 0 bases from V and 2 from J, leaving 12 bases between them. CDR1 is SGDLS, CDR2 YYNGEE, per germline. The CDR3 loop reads CASSVVGQNAGNTIYF. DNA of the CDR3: TGTGCCAGCAGCGTAGTCGGACAGAACGCTGGAAACACCATATATTTT.

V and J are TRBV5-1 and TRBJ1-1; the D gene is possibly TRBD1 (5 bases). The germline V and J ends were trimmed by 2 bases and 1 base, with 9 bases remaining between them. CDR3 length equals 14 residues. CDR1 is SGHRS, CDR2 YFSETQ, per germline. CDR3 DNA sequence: TGCGCCAGCAGCTTATTTACAGGGAACACTGAAGCTTTCTTT. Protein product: CASSLFTGNTEAFF.

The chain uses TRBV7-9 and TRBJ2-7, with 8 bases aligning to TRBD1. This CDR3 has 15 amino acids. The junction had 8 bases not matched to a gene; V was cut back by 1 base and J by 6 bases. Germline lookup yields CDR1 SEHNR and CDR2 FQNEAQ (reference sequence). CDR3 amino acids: CASSLGWTGTTEQYF. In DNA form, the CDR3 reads TGTGCCAGCAGCTTAGGGTGGACAGGGACAACCGAGCAGTACTTC. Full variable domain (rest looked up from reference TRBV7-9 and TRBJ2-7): DTGVSQNPRHKITKRGQNVTFRCDPISEHNRLYWYRQTLGQGPEFLTYFQNEAQLEKSRLLSDRFSAERPKGSFSTLEIQRTEQGDSAMYLCASSLGWTGTTEQYFGPGTRLTVT.

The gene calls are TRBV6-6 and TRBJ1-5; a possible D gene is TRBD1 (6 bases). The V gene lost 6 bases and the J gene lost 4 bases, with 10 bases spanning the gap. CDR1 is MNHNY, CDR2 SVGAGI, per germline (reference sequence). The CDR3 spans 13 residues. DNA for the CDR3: TGTGCCAGCAGGAACGGACAGAATCAGCCCCAGCATTTT. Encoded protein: CASRNGQNQPQHF.

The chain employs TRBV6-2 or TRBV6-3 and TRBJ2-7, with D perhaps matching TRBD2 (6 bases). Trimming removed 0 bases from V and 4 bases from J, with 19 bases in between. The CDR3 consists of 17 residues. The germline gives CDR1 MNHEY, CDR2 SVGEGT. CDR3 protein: CASSYSSVLGRSYEQYF. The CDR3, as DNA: TGTGCCAGCAGTTACTCTTCGGTGCTCGGGAGAAGTTACGAGCAGTACTTC.

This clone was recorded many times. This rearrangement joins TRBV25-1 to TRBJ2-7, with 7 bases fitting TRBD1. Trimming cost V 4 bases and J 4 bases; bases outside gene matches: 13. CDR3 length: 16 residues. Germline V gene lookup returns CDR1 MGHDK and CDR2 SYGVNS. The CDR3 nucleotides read TGTGCCAGCAGTGCCGGGACAGAGCTTGTTCCTTACGAGCAGTACTTC. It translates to CASSAGTELVPYEQYF.

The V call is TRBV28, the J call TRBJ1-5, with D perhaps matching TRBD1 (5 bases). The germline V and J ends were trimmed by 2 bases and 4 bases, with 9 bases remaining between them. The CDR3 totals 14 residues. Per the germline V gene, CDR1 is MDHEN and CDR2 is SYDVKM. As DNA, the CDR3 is TGTGCCAGCAGTTTAGCGGGGGGGAATCAGCCCCAGCATTTT. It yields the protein CASSLAGGNQPQHF.

The CDR3 region has the DNA TGTGCCACCTCTCAGGGGAACTATGGCTACACCTTC. Translation: CATSQGNYGYTF. The chain employs TRBV24-1 and TRBJ1-2; TRBD1 might be the D (6 bases). The V end was cut by 9 bases, the J end by 2 bases, with 9 bases between. Germline CDR1 reads KGHDR; CDR2 reads SFDVKD. CDR3 size: 12 residues.

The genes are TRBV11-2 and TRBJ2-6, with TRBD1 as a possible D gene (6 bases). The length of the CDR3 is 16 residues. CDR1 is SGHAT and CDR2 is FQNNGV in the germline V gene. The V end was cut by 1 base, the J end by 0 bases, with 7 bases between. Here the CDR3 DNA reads TGTGCCAGCAGCTTAGTCAGGGGCTCTGGGGCCAACGTCCTGACTTTC. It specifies CASSLVRGSGANVLTF.

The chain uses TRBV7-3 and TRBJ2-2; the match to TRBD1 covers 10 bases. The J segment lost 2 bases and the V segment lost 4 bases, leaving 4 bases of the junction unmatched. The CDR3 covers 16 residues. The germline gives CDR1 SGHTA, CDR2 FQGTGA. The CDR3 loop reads CASSSTGGLNTGELFF. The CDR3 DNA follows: TGTGCCAGCAGCTCGACAGGGGGCCTTAACACCGGGGAGCTGTTTTTT.

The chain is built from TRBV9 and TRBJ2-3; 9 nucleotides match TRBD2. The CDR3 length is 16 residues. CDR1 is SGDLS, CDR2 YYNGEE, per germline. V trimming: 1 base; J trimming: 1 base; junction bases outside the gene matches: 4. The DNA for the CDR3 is TGTGCCAGCAGCGTATGGTTAGCGGGAGGCACAGATACGCAGTATTTT. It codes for CASSVWLAGGTDTQYF.

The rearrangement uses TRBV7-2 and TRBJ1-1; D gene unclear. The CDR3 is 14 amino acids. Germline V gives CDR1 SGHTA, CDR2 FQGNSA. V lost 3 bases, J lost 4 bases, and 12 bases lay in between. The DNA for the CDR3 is TGTGCCAGCAGCTTTCGCGGGGATCCCACTGAAGCTTTCTTT. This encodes CASSFRGDPTEAFF. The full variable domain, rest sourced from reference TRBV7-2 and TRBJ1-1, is GAGVSQSPSNKVTEKGKDVELRCDPISGHTALYWYRQSLGQGLEFLIYFQGNSAPDKSGLPSDRFSAERTGGSVSTLTIQRTQQEDSAVYLCASSFRGDPTEAFFGQGTRLTVV.

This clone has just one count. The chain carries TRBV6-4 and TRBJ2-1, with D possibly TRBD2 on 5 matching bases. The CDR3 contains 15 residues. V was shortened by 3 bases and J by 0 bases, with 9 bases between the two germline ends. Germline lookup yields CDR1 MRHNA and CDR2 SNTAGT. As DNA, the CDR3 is TGTGCCAGCAGTGAGGTACTAGGCTCCTACAATGAGCAGTTCTTC. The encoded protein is CASSEVLGSYNEQFF.

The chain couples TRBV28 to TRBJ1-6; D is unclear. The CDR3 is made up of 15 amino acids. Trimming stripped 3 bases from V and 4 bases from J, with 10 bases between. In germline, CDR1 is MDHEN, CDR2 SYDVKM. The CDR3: CASSFITQYNSPLHF. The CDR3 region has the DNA TGTGCCAGCAGTTTTATAACCCAGTATAATTCACCCCTCCACTTT.

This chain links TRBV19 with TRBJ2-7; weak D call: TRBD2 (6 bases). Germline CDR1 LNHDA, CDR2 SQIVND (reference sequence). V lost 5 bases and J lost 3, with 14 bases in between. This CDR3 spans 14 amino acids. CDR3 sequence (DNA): TGTGCCAGTAGTGTAAGCGGGCCGAGCTACGAGCAGTACTTC. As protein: CASSVSGPSYEQYF. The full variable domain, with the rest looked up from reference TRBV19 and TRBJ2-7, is DGGITQSPKYLFRKEGQNVTLSCEQNLNHDAMYWYRQDPGQGLRLIYYSQIVNDFQKGDIAEGYSVSREKKESFPLTVTSAQKNPTAFYLCASSVSGPSYEQYFGPGTRLTVT.